The 28 T cell receptor beta chains listed next were all sequenced from one sample in a study of T cells in women clearing cervical HPV infection. Produced via immunoSEQ multiplex PCR; TCRdb's table is partial and in-frame only. The sample has about 24,000 clones. Sequenced: blood buffy coat. The receptors shown here come from a woman between 18 and 70 years old with a cervical HPV16 infection that either progressed to CIN3+ or cleared (not recorded which).

To note about this clone: The CDR3 extends 3 residues past the end of the read, so its final part is completed from the germline J gene. This chain uses TRBV30 with TRBJ1-1; D not certain. Germline CDR1 and CDR2: GTSNPN and SVGIG (reference sequence). V lost 1 base to trimming and J lost 2 bases, with 8 bases between them. The length of the CDR3 is 13 residues. Incomplete CDR3 DNA: TGTGCCTGGAGTGCAAGAGCCAACACTGAA. Translating gives CAWSARANTE. The complete CDR3 reads CAWSARANTEAFF.

Points on this clone: The read gets to within 3 residues of the CDR3 end, and the germline J gene fills in the rest. This sample includes further DNA sequences coding for the same CDR3. The V call is TRBV6-2 or TRBV6-3, the J call TRBJ1-1; the D is unclear. The germline CDR1 and CDR2 sequences are MNHEY and SVGEGT. The CDR3 is made up of 12 amino acids. The CDR3 protein is CASKNSFVEAFF. Incomplete CDR3 DNA: TGTGCCAGCAAGAACAGTTTTGTAGAA.

Of note for this clone: The missing CDR3 end, 3 residues past where the read stops, is filled in from the germline J gene. The chain couples TRBV12-3 or TRBV12-4 to TRBJ2-1, with 10 bases lining up with TRBD1. The CDR3 is made up of 15 amino acids. V lost 8 bases, J lost 4 bases, and 8 bases stayed unmatched. The CDR3 bases that were read are TGTGCCAGCCGACGGGACAGGGGAGTTTACAATGAG. Amino acids: CASRRDRGVYNE. The entire CDR3 protein is CASRRDRGVYNEQFF.

In the case of this clone: Coverage ceases 3 residues before the CDR3 finishes, and the germline J gene fills in the end. The J gene is TRBJ1-1, the V gene TRBV20-1; TRBD1 is a possible D gene (5 bases). The V end lost 5 bases, the J end lost 3 bases, and 10 bases lay between the germline ends. CDR1 and CDR2 from the germline V gene are DFQATT and SNEGSKA (reference sequence). The CDR3 has 12 amino acids. CDR3 amino acids: CSASDRYTEAFF. The covered CDR3 bases are TGCAGTGCTTCCGACAGATACACTGAA.

Notes on this clone: The CDR3 end falls 3 residues outside the read, so it is completed with the germline J gene. The rearrangement uses TRBV11-2 and TRBJ1-6; D remains unclear. Trimming removed 2 bases at V and 10 bases at J, with 15 bases between. The CDR3 totals 15 residues. The V gene's germline CDR1 is SGHAT and CDR2 FQNNGV. The sequenced CDR3 bases are TGTGCCAGCAGCTTATCGGCGGCCTTGAGCTCACCC. Protein product: CASSLSAALSSP. The whole CDR3 protein is CASSLSAALSSPLHF.

Of note for this clone: The sequenced fragment ends 3 residues before the CDR3 boundary, so the rest is inferred from the germline J gene. The V call is TRBV7-3, the J call TRBJ1-2, with 9 bases lining up with TRBD1. Germline V gives CDR1 SGHTA, CDR2 FQGTGA. V lost 5 bases, J lost 4 bases, and 2 bases stayed unmatched. The CDR3 spans 13 residues. The CDR3 DNA, read in part, is TGTGCCAGCAGCCGACAGGGGGGCTATGGC. This sequence encodes CASSRQGGYG. The entire CDR3 reads CASSRQGGYGYTF.

Details on this clone: Read sequence stops 3 residues before the CDR3 end, and the germline J gene provides the missing end. The V call is TRBV7-3, the J call TRBJ2-3; 7 bases match TRBD1. Per germline, CDR1 SGHTA and CDR2 FQGTGA. The CDR3 runs 14 residues. The CDR3 reads CASSNPGQKETQYF. The CDR3 DNA, read in part, is TGTGCCAGCAGCAACCCGGGACAGAAAGAGACG. The full variable domain, with the rest looked up from reference TRBV7-3 and TRBJ2-3, is GAGVSQTPSNKVTEKGKYVELRCDPISGHTALYWYRQSLGQGPEFLIYFQGTGAADDSGLPNDRFFAVRPEGSVSTLKIQRTERGDSAVYLCASSNPGQKETQYFGPGTRLTVL.

For this clone: The read terminates 3 residues ahead of where the CDR3 ends, so the germline J gene completes it. This chain connects TRBV19 to TRBJ1-2; weak D call: TRBD1 (5 bases). CDR3 length: 13 residues. Per the germline V gene, CDR1 is LNHDA and CDR2 is SQIVND (reference sequence). The DNA read from the CDR3 is TGTGCCACTACCGCTAGCGGGGGAAATGAC. It encodes CATTASGGND. The CDR3 reads in full as CATTASGGNDYTF.

Comment on this clone: Read coverage stops 3 residues before the CDR3 terminus; the germline J gene supplies the remainder. The chain is built from TRBV19 and TRBJ1-3; D is possibly TRBD1 (5 bases). V lost 2 bases, J lost 6 bases, and 8 bases lay in between. From germline, CDR1 is LNHDA and CDR2 SQIVND (reference sequence). The CDR3 totals 13 residues. Partial CDR3 DNA: TGTGCCAGTAGTATACAGGGAACAAACACC. It yields the protein CASSIQGTNT. In full, the CDR3 reads CASSIQGTNTIYF.

Turning to this clone: The read halts 3 residues ahead of the CDR3 end, with the missing end drawn from the germline J gene. The rearrangement links TRBV2 to TRBJ2-3; 8 bases map to TRBD2. The CDR3 runs 15 residues. Unmatched junction bases numbered 11, after V lost 7 bases and J lost 5 bases. The germline CDR1 and CDR2 sequences are SNHLY and FYNNEI. CDR3 DNA, as far as it was read: TGTGCCAGCAAAGGATTTGCGGGGGGCAGAGATACG. This encodes CASKGFAGGRDT. The complete CDR3 protein is CASKGFAGGRDTQYF.

Concerning this clone: The CDR3 end lies 3 residues beyond the end of the read and is filled in from the germline J gene. This sequence joins TRBV5-1 and TRBJ2-2; D is perhaps TRBD1 (6 bases). CDR3 length equals 17 residues. Trimming cost V 0 bases and J 5 bases, with 17 bases left between them. Germline V gene sequence: CDR1 SGHRS, CDR2 YFSETQ. The CDR3 reads CASSLDNPDSQTGELFF. The CDR3 bases that were read are TGCGCCAGCAGCTTGGATAACCCGGACAGTCAGACCGGGGAG. The full variable domain, completed using reference TRBV5-1 and TRBJ2-2, is KAGVTQTPRYLIKTRGQQVTLSCSPISGHRSVSWYQQTPGQGLQFLFEYFSETQRNKGNFPGRFSGRQFSNSRSEMNVSTLELGDSALYLCASSLDNPDSQTGELFFGEGSRLTVL.

Concerning this clone: The read gets to within 3 residues of the CDR3 end, and the germline J gene fills in the rest. V is TRBV20-1 and J is TRBJ2-4; TRBD2 agrees at 8 bases. This CDR3 has 14 residues. V lost 3 bases to trimming and J lost 5 bases; unmatched junction nucleotides: 6. Germline lookup yields CDR1 DFQATT and CDR2 SNEGSKA (reference sequence). This CDR3 reads CSASRGLEQNIQYF. CDR3 DNA, as far as it was read: TGCAGTGCTAGTAGGGGACTAGAACAAAACATT.

Concerning this clone itself: From the germline J gene comes the end of the CDR3, since the read stops 3 residues before it. The chain recombines TRBV20-1 with TRBJ2-2; 7 bases align to TRBD1. In germline, CDR1 is DFQATT, CDR2 SNEGSKA (reference sequence). CDR3 length: 14 amino acids. CDR3 bases read: TGCAGTGCTCGGGACAGCACATATAATTCACCG. Translation: CSARDSTYNSP. The whole CDR3 protein reads CSARDSTYNSPLFF.

About this clone: The CDR3 end falls 3 residues outside the read, so it is completed with the germline J gene. The rearrangement uses TRBV7-9 and TRBJ1-2; the match to TRBD1 covers 7 bases. The CDR3 loop spans 15 amino acids. With V trimmed by 5 bases and J by 3 bases, 9 bases remained unmatched. The V gene's germline CDR1 is SEHNR and CDR2 FQNEAQ (reference sequence). CDR3 DNA, as far as it was read: TGTGCCAGCAGCACCCGGGAGGGGGCAGACTATGGC. Its protein is CASSTREGADYG. Given in full, the CDR3 is CASSTREGADYGYTF. Full variable domain (rest looked up from reference TRBV7-9 and TRBJ1-2): DTGVSQNPRHKITKRGQNVTFRCDPISEHNRLYWYRQTLGQGPEFLTYFQNEAQLEKSRLLSDRFSAERPKGSFSTLEIQRTEQGDSAMYLCASSTREGADYGYTFGSGTRLTVV.

The CDR3 here is CASSPRGKTYEQYF. Partial CDR3 DNA: TGTGCCAGCTCACCCAGGGGGAAAACCTACGAG. The rearrangement uses TRBV18 and TRBJ2-7; TRBD1 agrees at 7 bases. With the read ending 3 residues before the CDR3 end, the germline J gene is used to fill in that end. Germline-derived CDR1 and CDR2 are KGHSH and LQKENI. With 3 bases clipped from V and 2 bases from J, the junction kept 4 bases outside the gene matches. This CDR3 has 14 amino acids.

About this clone itself: The sequenced fragment ends 3 residues before the CDR3 boundary, so the rest is inferred from the germline J gene. The chain has TRBV7-6 and TRBJ2-7; D not certain. Germline V CDR1 and CDR2: SGHVS, FNYEAQ. V was cut by 5 bases and J by 5 bases, with 16 bases left in between. CDR3 size: 14 residues. CDR3 protein: CASSPAVGRNEQYF. The DNA read from the CDR3 is TGTGCCAGCAGCCCTGCTGTGGGCCGCAACGAG.

As to this clone: Read sequence stops 3 residues before the CDR3 end, and the germline J gene provides the missing end. The chain recombines TRBV20-1 with TRBJ2-5; 7 bases agree with TRBD1. The CDR3 runs 13 residues. Germline CDR1 and CDR2: DFQATT and SNEGSKA (reference sequence). Unmatched junction bases numbered 4, after V lost 1 base and J lost 5 bases. The CDR3 sequence: CSARVGGGETQYF. The DNA read from the CDR3 is TGCAGTGCTAGAGTAGGGGGCGGGGAGACC.

In the case of this clone: The read finishes 3 residues shy of the CDR3 end, and the germline J gene is used to complete it. This chain joins TRBV14 and TRBJ1-2, with unresolved D. V dropped 6 bases and J dropped 4 bases, with 21 bases sitting between them. The length of the CDR3 is 16 residues. Germline values: CDR1 SGHDN, CDR2 FVKESK. CDR3 DNA, as far as it was read: TGTGCCAGCAGTGCGGGGTTGGACTTAAGATTCTATGGC. It specifies CASSAGLDLRFYG. The full CDR3 reads CASSAGLDLRFYGYTF.

On this clone itself: The read ends 3 residues before the CDR3 terminus; that terminus is restored from the germline J gene. Distinct nucleotide sequences in the sample also encode this CDR3. V gene TRBV6-2 or TRBV6-3 combines with J gene TRBJ1-6; 8 bases map to TRBD1. V lost 2 bases and J lost 10; bases outside the gene matches: 7. The CDR3 contains 15 residues. Looked up from germline, CDR1 is MNHEY and CDR2 is SVGEGT. The CDR3 region is CASSYTGQGGSPLHF. CDR3 DNA (partial): TGTGCCAGCAGTTACACCGGACAGGGCGGCTCACCC.

To note about this clone: The read finishes 3 residues shy of the CDR3 end, and the germline J gene is used to complete it. V is TRBV2 and J is TRBJ2-2; 12 positions match TRBD1. CDR3 length: 14 residues. V shed 8 bases, J shed 3 bases, and the junction held 1 base outside the gene matches. Germline-derived CDR1 and CDR2 are SNHLY and FYNNEI. This chain's CDR3 is CASRDRGHTGELFF. The CDR3 DNA, read in part, is TGTGCCAGCCGGGACAGGGGGCACACCGGGGAG. Variable domain in full (rest from reference TRBV2 and TRBJ2-2): EPEVTQTPSHQVTQMGQEVILRCVPISNHLYFYWYRQILGQKVEFLVSFYNNEISEKSEIFDDQFSVERPDGSNFTLKIRSTKLEDSAMYFCASRDRGHTGELFFGEGSRLTVL.

With regard to this clone: The read ends 3 residues shy of where the CDR3 ends; the end is completed using the germline J gene. The rearrangement joins TRBV4-1 to TRBJ2-3; TRBD2 agrees at 10 bases. CDR1 is MGHRA, CDR2 YSYEKL, per germline. The CDR3 extends over 17 amino acids. The J segment lost 6 bases and the V segment lost 1 base, leaving 10 bases of the junction unmatched. CDR3 DNA (partial): TGCGCCAGCAGCCAAGGGTGGGCTAGCGGGAGCTCGGATACG. Its protein product is CASSQGWASGSSDT. The whole CDR3 is CASSQGWASGSSDTQYF.

The part of the CDR3 DNA that was read is TGTGCCAGCTCCGGGGGCTCTGGGGCCAACGTC. This translates into CASSGGSGANV. The complete CDR3 reads CASSGGSGANVLTF. V and J are TRBV18 and TRBJ2-6; TRBD2 is a possible D gene (6 bases). Read sequence stops 3 residues before the CDR3 end, and the germline J gene provides the missing end. CDR1 is KGHSH and CDR2 is LQKENI in the germline V gene. This CDR3 has 14 amino acids. V was cut by 6 bases and J by 0 bases, with 6 bases left in between.

Concerning this clone: The read stops 3 residues short of the end of the CDR3; the missing end is completed from the germline J gene. The chain recombines TRBV30 with TRBJ1-5; 7 positions agree with TRBD1. CDR3 length equals 16 residues. Germline loops: CDR1 GTSNPN, CDR2 SVGIG (reference sequence). The J segment lost 2 bases and the V segment lost 0 bases, leaving 7 bases of the junction unmatched. This chain's CDR3 is CAWSVRGQIGNQPQHF. Incomplete CDR3 DNA: TGTGCCTGGAGTGTACGGGGACAGATCGGCAATCAGCCC.

As regards this clone: The read comes to an end 3 residues before the CDR3 does, leaving the germline J gene to fill in the end. The chain combines TRBV29-1 with TRBJ2-7; 8 bases are a match to TRBD2. The CDR3 consists of 13 residues. V lost 8 bases, J lost 0 bases, and 6 bases stayed unmatched. CDR1 is SQVTM and CDR2 is ANQGSEA in the germline V gene. CDR3 sequence reads: CSISGTSSYEQYF. Partial CDR3 DNA: TGCAGCATTAGCGGGACGAGCTCCTACGAG.

Remarks on this clone: The read finishes 3 residues shy of the CDR3 end, and the germline J gene is used to complete it. This rearrangement joins TRBV5-1 to TRBJ2-7; 10 nucleotides match TRBD1. Germline values: CDR1 SGHRS, CDR2 YFSETQ. V was clipped by 4 bases and J by 4 bases; unmatched bases: 5. The CDR3 runs 14 residues. CDR3 sequence: CASSVGQGVYEQYF. The sequenced CDR3 bases are TGCGCCAGCAGCGTCGGACAGGGGGTGTACGAG.

The CDR3 bases that were read are TGCAGCGTTGTAGGACTTAGGAACACCGGGGAG. Its protein is CSVVGLRNTGE. The whole CDR3 reads CSVVGLRNTGELFF. The chain carries TRBV29-1 and TRBJ2-2, with TRBD2 as a possible D gene (5 bases). The observed sequence ends 3 residues before the CDR3 terminus, with the missing tail filled in from the germline J gene. The CDR3 is made up of 14 amino acids. V lost 4 bases and J 1 base, leaving 10 bases between the germline ends. Per germline, CDR1 SQVTM and CDR2 ANQGSEA.

Worth noting for this clone: The read terminates 3 residues ahead of where the CDR3 ends, so the germline J gene completes it. V and J are TRBV20-1 and TRBJ2-1, with 12 bases lining up with TRBD2. This CDR3 comprises 14 residues. After removal of 1 base from V and 8 bases from J, the junction contained 3 bases not matched to a gene. From germline, CDR1 is DFQATT and CDR2 SNEGSKA (reference sequence). The CDR3 loop reads CSARATSGSYEQFF. CDR3 DNA, as far as it was read: TGCAGTGCTAGAGCGACTAGCGGGAGCTATGAG.

Turning to this clone: The sequence runs out 3 residues before the end of the CDR3; the remainder is reconstructed from the germline J gene. The V and J genes are TRBV18 and TRBJ1-6; 7 positions agree with TRBD1. Germline trimming cut 2 bases from V and 9 bases from J; bases unmatched to any gene: 7. Germline V gene sequence: CDR1 KGHSH, CDR2 LQKENI. The CDR3 loop spans 15 amino acids. CDR3 bases read: TGTGCCAGCTCACCAGGGCGACAGGGAAGTTCACCC. Translating it yields CASSPGRQGSSP. The complete CDR3 protein is CASSPGRQGSSPLHF.